Listed below are T cell receptor beta chains from one sample, sequenced in a study of Ad26.COV2.S vaccination and SARS-CoV-2 variants. The repertoire was sequenced with immunoSEQ multiplex PCR; TCRdb's copy has only in-frame clones and lacks some. The table shows about 350,000 clones, with roughly 89% occurring only once. Material: peripheral blood, obtained in a trial of Ad26.COV2.S vaccine versus placebo. These receptor sequences come from a person aged 18-60 years who received the Ad26.COV2.S COVID-19 vaccine or a placebo. The CDR3 runs from the conserved cysteine through the conserved F or W. Each record gives: clone size, V gene, J gene, D gene, CDR3 protein, CDR3 DNA. A D gene is named only where the DNA matches it firmly. Clone size appears in some rows only: once, few, many, or a class for an expanded clone.

clone_size: NA
v_call: TRBV2
j_call: TRBJ2-1
d_call: NA
cdr3_aa: CASSGGRYNEQFF
cdr3_nt: TGTGCCAGCAGTGGGGGCAGATACAATGAGCAGTTCTTC

clone_size: NA
v_call: TRBV19
j_call: TRBJ1-5
d_call: TRBD1
cdr3_aa: CASSLVGGWDQPQHF
cdr3_nt: TGTGCCAGTAGTCTCGTAGGGGGCTGGGATCAGCCCCAGCATTTT

clone_size: NA
v_call: TRBV7-9
j_call: TRBJ2-3
d_call: TRBD1
cdr3_aa: CASSSWTGGEADTQYF
cdr3_nt: TGTGCCAGCAGCTCATGGACAGGGGGCGAGGCAGATACGCAGTATTTT

clone_size: NA
v_call: TRBV6-1
j_call: TRBJ2-1
d_call: TRBD2
cdr3_aa: CASSETNSGSLSEQFF
cdr3_nt: TGTGCCAGCAGTGAGACGAATAGCGGGAGTCTGAGTGAGCAGTTCTTC

clone_size: NA
v_call: TRBV5-5
j_call: TRBJ2-7
d_call: NA
cdr3_aa: CASIWDWLSSYEQYF
cdr3_nt: TGTGCCAGCATCTGGGACTGGCTGAGCTCCTACGAGCAGTACTTC

clone_size: NA
v_call: TRBV5-1
j_call: TRBJ1-4
d_call: NA
cdr3_aa: CASSSRTSTNEKLFF
cdr3_nt: TGCGCCAGCAGCTCCCGAACTTCAACTAATGAAAAACTGTTTTTT

clone_size: NA
v_call: TRBV9
j_call: TRBJ1-6
d_call: NA
cdr3_aa: CASSVGMTPLHF
cdr3_nt: TGTGCCAGCAGCGTAGGCATGACACCCCTCCACTTT

clone_size: NA
v_call: TRBV10-3
j_call: TRBJ2-1
d_call: TRBD2
cdr3_aa: CAISGALAGGLNNEQFF
cdr3_nt: TGTGCCATCAGTGGGGCTCTAGCGGGAGGGCTAAACAATGAGCAGTTCTTC

clone_size: NA
v_call: TRBV9
j_call: TRBJ1-4
d_call: NA
cdr3_aa: CASSSGETNEKLFF
cdr3_nt: TGTGCCAGCAGCTCGGGGGAAACAAATGAAAAACTGTTTTTT

clone_size: NA
v_call: TRBV5-8
j_call: TRBJ1-5
d_call: NA
cdr3_aa: CASSLGVVQPQHF
cdr3_nt: TGTGCCAGCAGCTTGGGGGTGGTTCAGCCCCAGCATTTT

clone_size: NA
v_call: TRBV19
j_call: TRBJ2-3
d_call: TRBD2
cdr3_aa: CASSITAGGPGTDTQYF
cdr3_nt: TGTGCCAGTAGTATCACAGCGGGAGGGCCAGGGACAGATACGCAGTATTTT

clone_size: NA
v_call: TRBV6-1
j_call: TRBJ1-5
d_call: NA
cdr3_aa: CASSEVGLNQPQHF
cdr3_nt: TGTGCCAGCAGTGAGGTTGGCCTCAATCAGCCCCAGCATTTT

clone_size: NA
v_call: TRBV6-6
j_call: TRBJ2-1
d_call: TRBD2
cdr3_aa: CASSHAGGSSGGYYNEQFF
cdr3_nt: TGTGCCAGCAGTCACGCAGGAGGGTCCAGCGGGGGTTACTACAATGAGCAGTTCTTC

clone_size: NA
v_call: TRBV4-1
j_call: TRBJ2-7
d_call: NA
cdr3_aa: CASSQEEGYEQYF
cdr3_nt: TGCGCCAGCAGCCAAGAGGAAGGCTACGAGCAGTACTTC

clone_size: NA
v_call: TRBV2
j_call: TRBJ1-1
d_call: NA
cdr3_aa: CASSGTAIEAFF
cdr3_nt: TGTGCCAGCAGTGGGACAGCGATTGAAGCTTTCTTT

clone_size: NA
v_call: TRBV19
j_call: TRBJ1-6
d_call: NA
cdr3_aa: CASSPRTGYNSPLHF
cdr3_nt: TGTGCCAGTAGTCCACGGACGGGGTATAATTCACCCCTCCACTTT

clone_size: NA
v_call: TRBV28
j_call: TRBJ2-7
d_call: TRBD2
cdr3_aa: CASSLQREIFTYEQYF
cdr3_nt: TGTGCCAGCAGTTTGCAGCGGGAGATCTTCACCTACGAGCAGTACTTC

clone_size: NA
v_call: TRBV30
j_call: TRBJ1-4
d_call: TRBD1
cdr3_aa: CAWSAGQGIGEKLFF
cdr3_nt: TGTGCCTGGAGTGCCGGACAGGGGATCGGCGAAAAACTGTTTTTT

clone_size: NA
v_call: TRBV6-4
j_call: TRBJ2-3
d_call: NA
cdr3_aa: CASSLDSSTDTQYF
cdr3_nt: TGTGCCAGCAGTCTCGACTCCAGCACAGATACGCAGTATTTT

clone_size: NA
v_call: TRBV6-2/TRBV6-3
j_call: TRBJ1-2
d_call: NA
cdr3_aa: CASSYSTETAYLPYGYTF
cdr3_nt: TGTGCCAGCAGTTACTCGACGGAGACCGCCTACCTTCCCTATGGCTACACCTTC

clone_size: NA
v_call: TRBV5-8
j_call: TRBJ1-6
d_call: TRBD1
cdr3_aa: CASSLGQGVHSPLHF
cdr3_nt: TGTGCCAGCAGCCTGGGACAGGGGGTCCATTCACCCCTCCACTTT

clone_size: NA
v_call: TRBV4-3
j_call: TRBJ1-5
d_call: NA
cdr3_aa: CASSQDIDQPQHF
cdr3_nt: TGCGCCAGCAGCCAAGATATTGATCAGCCCCAGCATTTT

clone_size: NA
v_call: TRBV2
j_call: TRBJ2-1
d_call: TRBD2
cdr3_aa: CASSKARDYDNEQFF
cdr3_nt: TGTGCCAGCAGTAAAGCACGGGACTACGACAATGAGCAGTTCTTC

clone_size: NA
v_call: TRBV18
j_call: TRBJ2-1
d_call: NA
cdr3_aa: CASSSRESTYNEQFF
cdr3_nt: TGTGCCAGCTCATCTCGGGAGAGTACTTACAATGAGCAGTTCTTC

clone_size: NA
v_call: TRBV6-1
j_call: TRBJ1-2
d_call: NA
cdr3_aa: CASSEDQGSDGYTF
cdr3_nt: TGTGCCAGCAGTGAAGACCAGGGGTCTGATGGCTACACCTTC

clone_size: once
v_call: TRBV27
j_call: TRBJ1-4
d_call: NA
cdr3_aa: CASSLTRPTAHNEKLFF
cdr3_nt: TGTGCCAGCAGTCTGACCCGCCCGACGGCCCATAATGAAAAACTGTTTTTT

clone_size: once
v_call: TRBV28
j_call: TRBJ2-4
d_call: TRBD1
cdr3_aa: CASSPDRVGNIQYF
cdr3_nt: TGTGCCAGCAGTCCCGACAGGGTGGGAAACATTCAGTACTTC

clone_size: once
v_call: TRBV18
j_call: TRBJ2-1
d_call: NA
cdr3_aa: CASSPRTTYNEQFF
cdr3_nt: TGTGCCAGCTCACCCCGGACCACATACAATGAGCAGTTCTTC